This T cell receptor beta chain emerged from a study of blood T cell repertoires in COVID-19. Study information: Samples taken during acute and convalescent COVID-19 were collected in the United States, Italy and Spain. From T cells, B-cell-depleted T cells, or PBMCs came the material, which was cDNA or gDNA.

Authors' methods: Counts of nucleated cells, estimated from reference gene primer amplification, were obtained. The assay was immunoSEQ multiplex PCR, and TCRdb's table has in-frame clones only and misses some. That table furnishes V, J and clone size, whereas the DNA furnished D and trimming. The data show about 95,000 clones, more than 80% seen once. There are 13 residues in the CDR3. CDR1 LNHNV and CDR2 YYDKDF come from the germline V gene (reference sequence). V was trimmed by 2 bases and J by 4 bases, leaving 7 bases between them. V is TRBV15 and J is TRBJ2-3; possibly TRBD2 for D (5 bases). The origin of this receptor is a human donor in a cohort sampled during active COVID-19. The sequencing sample was made of peripheral blood. This CDR3 reads CATSRILADTQYF. Written as DNA, the CDR3 is TGTGCCACCAGCAGAATACTAGCAGATACGCAGTATTTT.